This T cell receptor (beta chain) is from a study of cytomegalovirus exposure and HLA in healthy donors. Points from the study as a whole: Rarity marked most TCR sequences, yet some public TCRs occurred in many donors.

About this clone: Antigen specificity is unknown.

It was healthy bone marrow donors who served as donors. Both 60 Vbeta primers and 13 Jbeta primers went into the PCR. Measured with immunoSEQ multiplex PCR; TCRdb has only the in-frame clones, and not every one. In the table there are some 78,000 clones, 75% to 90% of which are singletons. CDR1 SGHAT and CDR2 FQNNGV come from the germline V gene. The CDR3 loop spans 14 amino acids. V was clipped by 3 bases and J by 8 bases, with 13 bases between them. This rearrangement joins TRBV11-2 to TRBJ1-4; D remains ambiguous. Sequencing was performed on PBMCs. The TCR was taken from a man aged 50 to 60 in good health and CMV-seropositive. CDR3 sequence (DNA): TGTGCCAGCAGCTTTTCCCAACAGCCAGAAAAACTGTTTTTT. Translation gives CASSFSQQPEKLFF.